The present T cell receptor (beta chain) was sequenced within a study of response to subunit inactivated influenza vaccine. TCRdb recomputed calls from the RT-PCR reads with MiXCR, one row per CDR3 protein. Of a few hundred thousand distinct CDR3 sequences in the sample, less than 25% were seen once. The sequencing here drew on PBMCs from blood, taken roughly 20 months after vaccination. This receptor was identified in a man aged 50-75 years who received an inactivated influenza vaccine.

The chain's CDR3 is CASDQVGQQTQETQYF. For the CDR3, the DNA is TGTGCCAGCGACCAAGTCGGGCAGCAGACCCAAGAGACCCAGTACTTC. The V call is TRBV7-9, the J call TRBJ2-5; no clear D gene. Germline-derived CDR1 and CDR2 are SEHNR and FQNEAQ (reference sequence). The CDR3 length is 16 residues. V was trimmed by 8 bases and J by 1 base, leaving 20 bases between them.